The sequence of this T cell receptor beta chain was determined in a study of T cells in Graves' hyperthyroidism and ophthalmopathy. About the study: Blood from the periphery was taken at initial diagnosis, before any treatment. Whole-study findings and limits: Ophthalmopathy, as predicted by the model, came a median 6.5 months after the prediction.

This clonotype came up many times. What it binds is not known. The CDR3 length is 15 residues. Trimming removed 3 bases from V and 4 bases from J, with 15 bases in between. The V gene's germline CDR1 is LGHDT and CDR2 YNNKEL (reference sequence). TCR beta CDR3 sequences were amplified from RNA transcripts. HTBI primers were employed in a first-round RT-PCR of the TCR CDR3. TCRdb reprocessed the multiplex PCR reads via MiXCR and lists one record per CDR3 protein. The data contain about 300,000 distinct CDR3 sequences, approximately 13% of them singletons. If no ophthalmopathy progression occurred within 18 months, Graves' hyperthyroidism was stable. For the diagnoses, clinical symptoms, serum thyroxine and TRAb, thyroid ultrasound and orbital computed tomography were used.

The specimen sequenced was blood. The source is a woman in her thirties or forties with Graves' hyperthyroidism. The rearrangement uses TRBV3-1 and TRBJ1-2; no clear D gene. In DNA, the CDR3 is TGTGCCAGCAGCCACCAAGGGTTTTCTTCCTATGGCTACACCTTC. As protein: CASSHQGFSSYGYTF.